This is a list of T cell receptor beta chains from one sample in a study of T cell repertoires in cytomegalovirus infection. These receptors' antigens are unknown. TCRdb ran MiXCR on the reads and lists one entry per CDR3 protein. The sample shows a few hundred thousand distinct CDR3 sequences, 22% of them seen only once. This specimen consisted of cultured PBMCs, obtained from culture after CMV antigen stimulation. The receptor source for this set is a human donor in good health (CMV status not recorded). Some clones in this sample may be carry-over from other donors' samples. Each CDR3 is given with its conserved first and last residue. D genes are given only for firm matches. Rows give clone size only sometimes, using once, few, many, or a class for an expanded clone.

v_call	clone_size	j_call	d_call	cdr3_nt	cdr3_aa
TRBV5-4	NA	TRBJ2-5	NA	TGTGCCAGCAGCTTGACACTAGCTCTCCCAGAGACCCAGTACTTC	CASSLTLALPETQYF
TRBV12-3/TRBV12-4	NA	TRBJ2-3	NA	TGTGCCAGCACCCCGAGGTCCCCAGATACGCAGTATTTT	CASTPRSPDTQYF
TRBV12-5	few	TRBJ2-1	NA	TGTGCTAGTGGTTTGGTACTTGGGGGCATTAAGTCAAATGAGCAGTTCTTC	CASGLVLGGIKSNEQFF
TRBV7-2	NA	TRBJ1-1	NA	TGTGCCAGCAGCCTTGCCTGGGGCACTGAAGCTTTCTTT	CASSLAWGTEAFF
TRBV28	few	TRBJ2-3	NA	TGTGCCAGCAGTTTCAGGAACTTGAAAGATACGCAGTATTTT	CASSFRNLKDTQYF
TRBV7-2	many	TRBJ1-6	TRBD1	TGTGCCAGCAGCTTAGGGCAGGGGGCGGGATCACCCCTCCACTTT	CASSLGQGAGSPLHF
TRBV5-1	NA	TRBJ2-3	NA	TGCGCCAGCAGCGGCGGGACAGTTAGCACAGATACGCAGTATTTT	CASSGGTVSTDTQYF
TRBV4-1	NA	TRBJ1-6	NA	TGCGCCAGCCGATCTTTCAATTCACCCCTCCACTTT	CASRSFNSPLHF
TRBV6-6	few	TRBJ2-6	NA	TGTGCCAGCAGTTACGGGATCTCTGGGGCCAACGTCCTGACTTTC	CASSYGISGANVLTF
TRBV7-2	many	TRBJ2-5	NA	TGTGCCAGCAGCTTAGAACTGCAAGAGACCCAGTACTTC	CASSLELQETQYF
TRBV7-9	few	TRBJ2-5	TRBD2	TGTGCCAGCAGCTCGGGACTAGGTCACGGAGAGACCCAGTACTTC	CASSSGLGHGETQYF
TRBV7-2	few	TRBJ1-6	NA	TGTGCCAGCAGCTTAGGCTTCGAATCACCCCTCCACTTT	CASSLGFESPLHF
TRBV11-2	NA	TRBJ2-2	TRBD1	TGTGCCAGCAGCTCCCCGGACAGGTCTAGTTTCGGGGAGCTGTTTTTT	CASSSPDRSSFGELFF
TRBV4-1	NA	TRBJ1-3	TRBD1	TGCGCCAGCAGCCAACGCCCGGACAGGGGGCAGTCTGCTGGAAACACCATATATTTT	CASSQRPDRGQSAGNTIYF
TRBV28	few	TRBJ1-1	NA	TGTGCCAGCAGTTTATTAGGGAAAACTGAAGCTTTCTTT	CASSLLGKTEAFF
TRBV5-8	once	TRBJ1-1	NA	TGTGCCAACAGCTTGTACCGCACAGGGTTTGTAAACACTGAAGCTTTCTTT	CANSLYRTGFVNTEAFF
TRBV20-1	NA	TRBJ2-3	TRBD2	TGCAGTGCTAGACCTAGCGGCAGCACAGATACGCAGTATTTT	CSARPSGSTDTQYF
TRBV7-6	many	TRBJ2-1	TRBD2	TGTGCCAGCAGCCCCCGGACTAGTCATGATGAGCAGTTCTTC	CASSPRTSHDEQFF
TRBV11-2	few	TRBJ1-1	NA	TGTGCCAGCAGCCGATCATTGGGTTTTGAAGCTTTCTTT	CASSRSLGFEAFF
TRBV12-3/TRBV12-4	few	TRBJ1-1	NA	TGTGCCAGCAGTTTAAGGCAAGACACTGAAGCTTTCTTT	CASSLRQDTEAFF
TRBV10-2	NA	TRBJ2-2	NA	TGCGCCACCTCAATAACCGGGGAGCTGTTTTTT	CATSITGELFF
TRBV19	few	TRBJ2-7	NA	TGTGCCAGTAGTTCTCCCAAGCAGTACTTC	CASSSPKQYF
TRBV19	few	TRBJ2-3	TRBD2	TGTGCCAGTAGTATTTCGGGTACGGGAGGCCGGGGGGATACGCAGTATTTT	CASSISGTGGRGDTQYF
TRBV24-1	few	TRBJ2-5	NA	TGTGCCACCAGTTCCAGCTTCCAGAGGGGAGAGACCCAGTACTTC	CATSSSFQRGETQYF
TRBV6-8	NA	TRBJ1-6	NA	TGTGCCAGCAGTCCCTCCGGGACACGTTCTTCACCCCTCCACTTT	CASSPSGTRSSPLHF
TRBV5-6	many	TRBJ2-2	NA	TGTGCCAGCAAACTCCACCGGGTGGCCGGGGAGCTGTTTTTT	CASKLHRVAGELFF